The rows below give T cell receptor beta chains drawn from one sample of a study of OX40 agonist ivuxolimab in advanced cancers. Sequencing used immunoSEQ multiplex PCR; TCRdb keeps in-frame clones, though not all of them. The sample has 15,000 to 20,000 clones, 73% seen once. The material was CD4+ or CD8+ T cells sorted from blood, obtained in a trial of the OX40 agonist ivuxolimab. These receptor sequences come from an adult with an advanced solid tumor such as melanoma, head and neck, liver or kidney cancer. Each CDR3 is given with its conserved first and last residue.

cdr3_aa: CASSLFLADNSGNTIYF
v_call: TRBV11-2
j_call: TRBJ1-3

cdr3_aa: CASRGPELAPSTDTQYF
v_call: TRBV2
j_call: TRBJ2-3

cdr3_aa: CASSLTIGLAAGELFF
v_call: TRBV7-9
j_call: TRBJ2-2

cdr3_aa: CASSFGQGDEQYF
v_call: TRBV7-7
j_call: TRBJ2-7

cdr3_aa: CASGGYLKGKGNTIYF
v_call: TRBV25-1
j_call: TRBJ1-3

cdr3_aa: CASSPQDRGRAYEQYF
v_call: TRBV7-6
j_call: TRBJ2-7

cdr3_aa: CASSEGQGFAYEQYF
v_call: TRBV9
j_call: TRBJ2-7

cdr3_aa: CASSMSRGNQPQHF
v_call: TRBV19
j_call: TRBJ1-5

cdr3_aa: CAWSIGTGRAKNIQYF
v_call: TRBV30
j_call: TRBJ2-4

cdr3_aa: CASSRWPWLKTVF
v_call: TRBV7-2
j_call: TRBJ1-4

cdr3_aa: CAWSVGPGNTEAFF
v_call: TRBV30
j_call: TRBJ1-1

cdr3_aa: CASSLEVGLIAFF
v_call: TRBV11-2
j_call: TRBJ1-1

cdr3_aa: CASSQRVTDEQFF
v_call: TRBV4-1
j_call: TRBJ2-1

cdr3_aa: CASSQEAGISYEQYF
v_call: TRBV4-3
j_call: TRBJ2-7

cdr3_aa: CASSSRDLVWEQYF
v_call: TRBV19
j_call: TRBJ2-7

cdr3_aa: CASRDRGTDTQYF
v_call: TRBV7-6
j_call: TRBJ2-3

cdr3_aa: CASSQGTSGSETGELFF
v_call: TRBV4-3
j_call: TRBJ2-2

cdr3_aa: CASSSPFGVRQETQYF
v_call: TRBV7-2
j_call: TRBJ2-5

cdr3_aa: CASSLSHDYEQYF
v_call: TRBV5-6
j_call: TRBJ2-7